The sequence of this T cell receptor (beta chain) was determined in a study of CD8+CD57+ T cells in acquired aplastic anemia. Germline values: CDR1 SGHRS, CDR2 YFSETQ. V lost 5 bases and J lost 3, with 9 bases in between. The CDR3 spans 13 residues. CD8+CD57+ cell expansion, shown by flow cytometry, had occurred in the patients selected for sequencing. Genomic DNA acted as the template from which TCR beta VDJ combination and CDR3 sequence profiling were carried out. TCRdb independently ran MiXCR on the reads; one entry per CDR3 protein. The profile shows under 350,000 distinct CDR3 sequences, roughly 53% of them singletons.

Sequenced input: sorted CD4+, CD8+, or CD8+CD57+ T cells (not recorded which) from PBMCs. The chain has TRBV5-1 and TRBJ1-3; D remains unclear. This TCR derives from a human donor with aplastic anemia. This chain's CDR3 is CASSLGNGNTIYF. The CDR3 coding sequence is TGCGCCAGCAGTTTAGGGAATGGAAACACCATATATTTT.